The 8 T cell receptor beta chains given below trace back to one sample, sequenced in a study of CD8 T cells in ankylosing spondylitis. TCRdb recomputed calls from the 5' RACE reads with MiXCR, one row per CDR3 protein. The data contain about 360,000 distinct CDR3 sequences, 20% of them singletons. The sample consisted of blood, either unsorted or a sorted T cell fraction (not recorded which). All receptors derive from a male donor with ankylosing spondylitis or in good health (not recorded which).

The genes are TRBV6-1 and TRBJ2-7; 8 bases map to TRBD1. Germline-derived CDR1 and CDR2 are MNHNS and SASEGT. The CDR3 is 15 residues long. V was pared by 4 bases and J by 0 bases, with 5 bases of the junction left unmatched. CDR3 region: CASSVGTGSSYEQYF. The DNA for the CDR3 is TGTGCCAGCAGTGTTGGGACAGGAAGCTCCTACGAGCAGTACTTC.

This chain uses TRBV7-9 with TRBJ2-5, with D perhaps assigned TRBD1 or TRBD2 (5 bases each). The V gene lost 5 bases and the J gene lost 0 bases, with 13 bases spanning the gap. Germline V CDR1 and CDR2: SEHNR, FQNEAQ (reference sequence). The CDR3 is 15 amino acids. DNA for the CDR3: TGTGCCAGCAGCAAAGTGTCGGGACACCAAGAGACCCAGTACTTC. Encoded protein: CASSKVSGHQETQYF.

The chain uses TRBV5-5 and TRBJ2-3; D perhaps matches TRBD1 (6 bases). V was shortened by 0 bases and J by 15 bases, with 17 bases between the two germline ends. The CDR3 extends over 13 amino acids. Germline CDR1 is SGHKS and CDR2 is YYEKEE (reference sequence). CDR3 sequence (DNA): TGTGCCAGCAGCTTGGTTTCGGCAGGGGAGAGATATTTT. Its translation: CASSLVSAGERYF.

This clonotype came up a few times. V usage is TRBV4-1 and J usage is TRBJ2-1, with D possibly being TRBD2 (5 bases). V was pared by 0 bases and J by 2 bases, with 8 bases between. Per germline, CDR1 MGHRA and CDR2 YSYEKL. The CDR3 totals 15 residues. CDR3 nucleotides: TGCGCCAGCAGCCAAGATATGGGAGCCTACAATGAGCAGTTCTTC. This translates into CASSQDMGAYNEQFF.

The DNA for the CDR3 is TGTGCCAGCAGCTCCCCCACCCGAGGGGCAGGGAGGGACGAGCAGTACTTC. It codes for CASSSPTRGAGRDEQYF. The chain recombines TRBV13 with TRBJ2-7, with 7 nucleotides matching TRBD2. Trimming took 4 bases from V and 5 from J; bases not matched to a gene: 17. Germline-derived CDR1 and CDR2 are PRHDT and FYEKMQ (reference sequence). The CDR3 totals 17 residues.

This clonotype was seen at least ten times. This chain joins TRBV29-1 and TRBJ2-3; possible D gene TRBD1, 5 bases. The CDR3 extends over 13 amino acids. Germline values: CDR1 SQVTM, CDR2 ANQGSEA. Trimming cost V 2 bases and J 2 bases, with 8 bases left between them. The CDR3 region has the DNA TGCAGCGTTGAACAGGGTTACACAGATACGCAGTATTTT. This gives the protein CSVEQGYTDTQYF.

V is TRBV5-1 and J is TRBJ2-1; 12 bases align to TRBD2. The CDR3 covers 17 residues. Trimming at V came to 0 bases and at J to 3 bases, leaving 4 bases not matched to a gene. Germline V gene sequence: CDR1 SGHRS, CDR2 YFSETQ. This chain's CDR3 is CASSLATSGGIYNEQFF. CDR3 nucleotide sequence: TGCGCCAGCAGCTTGGCCACTAGCGGGGGGATCTACAATGAGCAGTTCTTC.

This clonotype turned up a few times. This chain links TRBV29-1 with TRBJ2-1; 15 nucleotides match TRBD2. In germline, CDR1 is SQVTM, CDR2 ANQGSEA. This CDR3 has 19 residues. V shed 7 bases and J 0 bases; nucleotides not matched to a gene: 13. The CDR3 here is CSALTGTSGGPPSYNEQFF. CDR3 bases: TGCAGCGCCCTGACCGGGACTAGCGGGGGGCCCCCCTCCTACAATGAGCAGTTCTTC.